The rows below give T cell receptor beta chains drawn from one sample of a study of control samples from healthy donors and cancer patients. Method: immunoSEQ multiplex PCR; TCRdb's copy keeps in-frame clones and lacks some. This sample has tens of thousands of clones, with roughly 91% found just once. The sample comprised blood. The receptors derive from a man younger than 40 in good health. Each CDR3 is given with its conserved first and last residue. The order of the fields is clone size, V gene, D gene, J gene, CDR3 protein, CDR3 DNA. A D gene is named only where the DNA matches it firmly. A clone size is listed for some rows: how often the clone was seen (once, few, many), or a class if it is expanded.

abundance: -
v_gene: TRBV5-4
d_gene: TRBD1
j_gene: TRBJ2-1
CDR3aa: CASSISGQGGLVYNEQFF
CDR3nt: TGTGCCAGCAGCATTTCGGGACAGGGTGGGTTAGTCTACAATGAGCAGTTCTTC

abundance: -
v_gene: TRBV20-1
d_gene: -
j_gene: TRBJ2-3
CDR3aa: CSASITDTQYF
CDR3nt: TGCAGTGCTAGTATCACAGATACGCAGTATTTT

abundance: -
v_gene: TRBV20-1
d_gene: -
j_gene: TRBJ2-1
CDR3aa: CSASSLGPYNEQFF
CDR3nt: TGCAGTGCTAGTTCTCTAGGCCCTTACAATGAGCAGTTCTTC

abundance: -
v_gene: TRBV7-7
d_gene: TRBD2
j_gene: TRBJ2-5
CDR3aa: CASSFGGGQETQYF
CDR3nt: TGTGCCAGCAGCTTCGGGGGGGGCCAAGAGACCCAGTACTTC

abundance: -
v_gene: TRBV30
d_gene: -
j_gene: TRBJ1-5
CDR3aa: CAWSVGQFSNQPQHF
CDR3nt: TGTGCCTGGAGCGTCGGTCAGTTTAGCAATCAGCCCCAGCATTTT

abundance: -
v_gene: TRBV2
d_gene: TRBD1
j_gene: TRBJ1-1
CDR3aa: CASRSGQGNTEAFF
CDR3nt: TGTGCCAGCAGGAGTGGACAGGGGAACACTGAAGCTTTCTTT

abundance: -
v_gene: TRBV24-1
d_gene: -
j_gene: TRBJ1-2
CDR3aa: CATSDRSGLGYTF
CDR3nt: TGTGCCACCAGTGACCGCTCGGGGCTTGGCTACACCTTC

abundance: -
v_gene: TRBV10-3
d_gene: TRBD2
j_gene: TRBJ2-2
CDR3aa: CAISEWSAGDTGELFF
CDR3nt: TGTGCCATCAGTGAGTGGTCAGCGGGAGATACCGGGGAGCTGTTTTTT

abundance: -
v_gene: TRBV6-5
d_gene: -
j_gene: TRBJ2-5
CDR3aa: CASRGRGALETQYF
CDR3nt: TGTGCCAGCAGGGGCAGGGGCGCGCTAGAGACCCAGTACTTC

abundance: -
v_gene: TRBV2
d_gene: -
j_gene: TRBJ2-2
CDR3aa: CASSGGAVLNTGELFF
CDR3nt: TGTGCCAGCAGTGGTGGGGCTGTTTTGAACACCGGGGAGCTGTTTTTT

abundance: -
v_gene: TRBV19
d_gene: -
j_gene: TRBJ1-1
CDR3aa: CASSEDPWLTYEAFF
CDR3nt: TGTGCCAGTAGTGAAGACCCATGGTTGACCTATGAAGCTTTCTTT

abundance: -
v_gene: TRBV5-1
d_gene: TRBD1
j_gene: TRBJ1-1
CDR3aa: CASSGTGERWTEAFF
CDR3nt: TGCGCCAGCTCCGGGACAGGGGAAAGATGGACTGAAGCTTTCTTT

abundance: -
v_gene: TRBV30
d_gene: -
j_gene: TRBJ1-2
CDR3aa: CAWSERVGGYTF
CDR3nt: TGTGCCTGGAGTGAACGGGTTGGCGGCTACACCTTC

abundance: -
v_gene: TRBV7-2
d_gene: -
j_gene: TRBJ2-5
CDR3aa: CASSWWDKETQYF
CDR3nt: TGTGCCAGCAGCTGGTGGGACAAAGAGACCCAGTACTTC

abundance: -
v_gene: TRBV5-4
d_gene: -
j_gene: TRBJ2-7
CDR3aa: CASSLTPGQQYF
CDR3nt: TGTGCCAGCAGCTTGACACCGGGACAGCAGTACTTC

abundance: -
v_gene: TRBV27
d_gene: -
j_gene: TRBJ1-4
CDR3aa: CASKRAVYINEKLFF
CDR3nt: TGTGCCAGCAAGCGGGCGGTGTACATAAATGAAAAACTGTTTTTT

abundance: -
v_gene: TRBV19
d_gene: -
j_gene: TRBJ2-2
CDR3aa: CASSTQDPGELFF
CDR3nt: TGTGCCAGTAGTACCCAGGACCCAGGGGAGCTGTTTTTT

abundance: -
v_gene: TRBV27
d_gene: -
j_gene: TRBJ2-7
CDR3aa: CASSLYPRQGYEQYF
CDR3nt: TGTGCCAGCAGTTTATATCCTCGGCAAGGCTACGAGCAGTACTTC

abundance: -
v_gene: TRBV20-1
d_gene: -
j_gene: TRBJ2-7
CDR3aa: CSASDRPTGQYF
CDR3nt: TGCAGTGCTAGTGATAGACCTACGGGGCAGTACTTC

abundance: -
v_gene: TRBV10-3
d_gene: -
j_gene: TRBJ1-2
CDR3aa: CAISVGGAGGYTF
CDR3nt: TGTGCCATCAGTGTTGGGGGGGCAGGTGGCTACACCTTC

abundance: -
v_gene: TRBV27
d_gene: -
j_gene: TRBJ2-3
CDR3aa: CASSPYSASTDTQYF
CDR3nt: TGTGCCAGCAGTCCATACAGTGCTAGCACAGATACGCAGTATTTT

abundance: -
v_gene: TRBV6-6
d_gene: -
j_gene: TRBJ2-7
CDR3aa: CASSYSEGIYEQYF
CDR3nt: TGTGCCAGCAGTTACTCGGAAGGTATCTACGAGCAGTACTTC

abundance: -
v_gene: TRBV7-3
d_gene: TRBD2
j_gene: TRBJ2-3
CDR3aa: CASSLWLRLARDTQYF
CDR3nt: TGTGCCAGCAGCTTATGGCTCCGACTAGCGCGAGATACGCAGTATTTT

abundance: -
v_gene: TRBV9
d_gene: -
j_gene: TRBJ2-3
CDR3aa: CASSPGPPDSPNTDTQYF
CDR3nt: TGTGCCAGCAGCCCCGGTCCCCCGGACAGCCCAAACACAGATACGCAGTATTTT

abundance: -
v_gene: TRBV7-2
d_gene: -
j_gene: TRBJ1-3
CDR3aa: CASSLRPEPSGNTIYF
CDR3nt: TGTGCCAGCAGCCTTAGACCGGAACCCTCTGGAAACACCATATATTTT

abundance: -
v_gene: TRBV5-5
d_gene: -
j_gene: TRBJ2-3
CDR3aa: CASSPAESTDTQYF
CDR3nt: TGTGCCAGCAGCCCCGCGGAGAGCACAGATACGCAGTATTTT

abundance: -
v_gene: TRBV28
d_gene: -
j_gene: TRBJ2-2
CDR3aa: CASSLGGRNTGELFF
CDR3nt: TGTGCCAGCAGTTTAGGGGGACGGAACACCGGGGAGCTGTTTTTT

abundance: once
v_gene: TRBV7-9
d_gene: TRBD2
j_gene: TRBJ2-5
CDR3aa: CASSSSGRYQETQYF
CDR3nt: TGTGCCAGCAGCAGCAGCGGGAGGTACCAAGAGACCCAGTACTTC

abundance: -
v_gene: TRBV10-3
d_gene: -
j_gene: TRBJ1-1
CDR3aa: CAIRRSAGGESTEAFF
CDR3nt: TGTGCCATCAGACGATCTGCGGGGGGGGAGAGCACTGAAGCTTTCTTT

abundance: -
v_gene: TRBV24-1
d_gene: TRBD1
j_gene: TRBJ2-5
CDR3aa: CATSDSRQGRETQYF
CDR3nt: TGTGCCACCAGTGATTCCAGACAGGGGCGGGAGACCCAGTACTTC

abundance: -
v_gene: TRBV29-1
d_gene: TRBD1
j_gene: TRBJ1-2
CDR3aa: CSVGQGVYGHTF
CDR3nt: TGCAGCGTTGGACAGGGGGTATATGGCCACACCTTC

abundance: -
v_gene: TRBV5-4
d_gene: -
j_gene: TRBJ2-7
CDR3aa: CASSLAPRDAQYF
CDR3nt: TGTGCCAGCAGCCTAGCGCCCCGGGACGCGCAGTACTTC

abundance: -
v_gene: TRBV7-8
d_gene: -
j_gene: TRBJ1-2
CDR3aa: CASSVPEAARVTF
CDR3nt: TGTGCCAGCAGCGTTCCCGAGGCAGCCCGGGTGACCTTC

abundance: -
v_gene: TRBV7-3
d_gene: -
j_gene: TRBJ2-1
CDR3aa: CASSLEGQNPYSEQFF
CDR3nt: TGTGCCAGCAGCTTAGAGGGTCAAAACCCGTACAGTGAGCAGTTCTTC

abundance: -
v_gene: TRBV3-1/TRBV3-2
d_gene: TRBD1
j_gene: TRBJ1-1
CDR3aa: CASSQPGQGATDAEAFF
CDR3nt: TGTGCCAGCAGCCAACCGGGACAGGGGGCTACGGACGCTGAAGCTTTCTTT

abundance: -
v_gene: TRBV29-1
d_gene: -
j_gene: TRBJ2-7
CDR3aa: CSVVPDFFPYEQYF
CDR3nt: TGCAGCGTTGTACCCGATTTTTTCCCCTACGAGCAGTACTTC

abundance: -
v_gene: TRBV28
d_gene: -
j_gene: TRBJ2-7
CDR3aa: CASSLVQGFYEQYF
CDR3nt: TGTGCCAGCAGTTTGGTACAGGGCTTCTACGAGCAGTACTTC

abundance: -
v_gene: TRBV29-1
d_gene: TRBD2
j_gene: TRBJ2-3
CDR3aa: CSVKSGSGADTQYF
CDR3nt: TGCAGCGTCAAAAGCGGGAGTGGTGCAGATACGCAGTATTTT

abundance: -
v_gene: TRBV11-2
d_gene: -
j_gene: TRBJ1-1
CDR3aa: CASGGGWYKNSDRRAEAFF
CDR3nt: TGTGCCAGCGGGGGGGGTTGGTATAAAAACTCGGATCGTAGAGCTGAAGCTTTCTTT

abundance: -
v_gene: TRBV7-9
d_gene: -
j_gene: TRBJ2-1
CDR3aa: CASSRNNEQFF
CDR3nt: TGTGCCAGCAGCCGCAACAATGAGCAGTTCTTC